This TCR beta chain was obtained from a study of CD8+ T cells in alopecia areata. Study context: Tofacitinib therapy lasting 6 to 18 months was followed by 6 months off drug. Study outcomes and limitations: Alopecia totalis/universalis scalp especially showed more expanded CD8+ clones than normal scalp.

As to this clone: Its antigen remains unknown.

Sorting from PBMCs produced CD4+ and CD8+ T cells. The sequencing template was cDNA reverse transcribed from extracted RNA. Some clones are missing from TCRdb's copy, which holds only in-frame ones; the method was immunoSEQ multiplex PCR. The table lists 100,000 to 150,000 clones, about 50% of them singletons. The receptor was derived from a human donor with alopecia areata. Source: CD8+ T cells sorted from blood, taken at week 0.

The CDR3 reads CASSLGVTATDTQYF. The CDR3 DNA reads as TGCGCCAGCAGCTTGGGGGTGACAGCCACAGATACGCAGTATTTT. The chain combines TRBV5-1 with TRBJ2-3; TRBD1 might be the D (5 bases). Trimming took off 0 bases at V and 2 bases at J, with 10 bases between the two ends. Germline CDR1 is SGHRS and CDR2 is YFSETQ. This CDR3 spans 15 amino acids.